Following are 15 T cell receptor beta chains from one sample sequenced in a study of cytomegalovirus exposure and HLA in healthy donors. This table comes from immunoSEQ multiplex PCR, and its TCRdb copy is limited to in-frame clones, with some not included. The table lists about 120,000 clones, over 65% of them singletons. The sample consisted of PBMCs. The receptor set was obtained from a woman aged 25 to 39 in good health and CMV-seronegative.

The V gene is TRBV9, the J gene TRBJ2-5; 14 bases align to TRBD2. The CDR3 contains 16 residues. CDR1 is SGDLS, CDR2 YYNGEE, per germline. Losses at the gene ends were 4 bases for V and 4 bases for J; bases not matched to a gene: 6. CDR3: CASSPRTSGGRETQYF. Here the CDR3 DNA reads TGTGCCAGCAGCCCCCGGACTAGCGGGGGGCGAGAGACCCAGTACTTC.

V is TRBV7-9 and J is TRBJ2-1; 9 bases align to TRBD1. The CDR3 sequence is 15 residues long. Germline V gene sequence: CDR1 SEHNR, CDR2 FQNEAQ (reference sequence). J lost 6 bases, V lost 5 bases, and 8 bases had no gene match. In DNA form, the CDR3 reads TGTGCCAGCAGCCCCGACAGGGGACAGGGCAATGAGCAGTTCTTC. It encodes CASSPDRGQGNEQFF. Drawing the rest from reference TRBV7-9 and TRBJ2-1, the complete variable domain is DTGVSQNPRHKITKRGQNVTFRCDPISEHNRLYWYRQTLGQGPEFLTYFQNEAQLEKSRLLSDRFSAERPKGSFSTLEIQRTEQGDSAMYLCASSPDRGQGNEQFFGPGTRLTVL.

The rearrangement joins TRBV6-1 to TRBJ2-7, with TRBD1 identical over 8 bases. Germline CDR1 reads MNHNS; CDR2 reads SASEGT. The CDR3 loop spans 12 amino acids. The junction had 9 bases not matched to a gene; V was cut back by 5 bases and J by 12 bases. CDR3 coding DNA: TGTGCCAGCAGTACCCAGGACAGGGAGAGGTACTTC. Protein: CASSTQDRERYF.

A single count supports this clone. The chain recombines TRBV7-9 with TRBJ2-7; maybe TRBD1 (6 bases). The V gene's germline CDR1 is SEHNR and CDR2 FQNEAQ (reference sequence). There are 14 residues in the CDR3. The germline V and J ends were trimmed by 2 bases and 6 bases, with 14 bases remaining between them. For the CDR3, the DNA is TGTGCCAGCAGCTTACTCCTCAGGGGATCCGAGCAGTACTTC. Translation gives CASSLLLRGSEQYF.

V and J are TRBV15 and TRBJ2-7; 7 bases fit TRBD2. Germline V gene lookup returns CDR1 LNHNV and CDR2 YYDKDF (reference sequence). This CDR3 spans 15 amino acids. V shed 0 bases and J 2 bases; nucleotides not matched to a gene: 4. CDR3 region: CATSRDPAGPYEQYF. The DNA for the CDR3 is TGTGCCACCAGCAGAGATCCAGCGGGGCCCTACGAGCAGTACTTC.

The chain links TRBV19 to TRBJ2-3, with 8 bases lining up with TRBD1. CDR1 is LNHDA, CDR2 SQIVND, per germline (reference sequence). This CDR3 contains 15 residues. The junction had 5 bases not matched to a gene; V was cut back by 3 bases and J by 3 bases. The CDR3 nucleotides are TGTGCCAGTAGTATTCAGGGGGCTTTGACAGATACGCAGTATTTT. Translated, it gives CASSIQGALTDTQYF.

The genes are TRBV27 and TRBJ1-2; D unclear. The CDR3 totals 14 residues. Trimming pared 5 bases from V and 8 bases from J, leaving 18 bases between. From germline, CDR1 is MNHEY and CDR2 SMNVEV (reference sequence). The CDR3 sequence is CASSAGDLRGGYTF. CDR3 DNA: TGTGCCAGCAGTGCCGGGGATTTACGAGGGGGCTACACCTTC.

The rearrangement links TRBV7-2 to TRBJ2-5; TRBD2 matches 7 bases. From germline, CDR1 is SGHTA and CDR2 FQGNSA. There are 16 residues in the CDR3. J lost 2 bases, V lost 8 bases, and 14 bases had no gene match. CDR3 bases: TGTGCCAGCCTAGCTTCACTAGCGCTAACTCAAGAGACCCAGTACTTC. It yields the protein CASLASLALTQETQYF.

The chain employs TRBV18 and TRBJ2-7; perhaps TRBD1 as D (6 bases). The CDR3 length is 12 residues. Germline V CDR1 and CDR2: KGHSH, LQKENI. V gave up 8 bases and J gave up 3 bases, with 11 bases separating them. The CDR3 nucleotides read TGTGCCAGCGGATCGGACAGCTACGAGCAGTACTTC. Translation gives CASGSDSYEQYF.

V is TRBV2 and J is TRBJ2-3, with D possibly being TRBD1 (6 bases). Germline CDR1 SNHLY, CDR2 FYNNEI. The CDR3 runs to 14 residues. V lost 7 bases, J lost 1 base, and 12 bases lay in between. CDR3 region: CASTWGQGTDTQYF. In DNA, the CDR3 is TGTGCCAGCACATGGGGGCAGGGCACAGATACGCAGTATTTT. The full variable domain, in which reference TRBV2 and TRBJ2-3 provide the parts outside the CDR3, is EPEVTQTPSHQVTQMGQEVILRCVPISNHLYFYWYRQILGQKVEFLVSFYNNEISEKSEIFDDQFSVERPDGSNFTLKIRSTKLEDSAMYFCASTWGQGTDTQYFGPGTRLTVL.

V is TRBV5-8 and J is TRBJ2-7, with TRBD1 as a possible D gene (6 bases). This CDR3 spans 14 amino acids. Germline values: CDR1 SGHTS, CDR2 YDEGEE. V lost 0 bases and J lost 0, with 7 bases in between. Written as DNA, the CDR3 is TGTGCCAGCAGCTTGGAAGGGGGCTCCTACGAGCAGTACTTC. It specifies CASSLEGGSYEQYF. Looking up the rest from reference TRBV5-8 and TRBJ2-7 gives the full variable domain: EAGVTQSPTHLIKTRGQQATLRCSPISGHTSVYWYQQALGLGLQFLLWYDEGEERNRGNFPPRFSGRQFPNYSSELNVNALELEDSALYLCASSLEGGSYEQYFGPGTRLTVT.

This clone was seen only once. J is TRBJ2-3 and V is TRBV9; D remains unclear. This CDR3 is built from 14 residues. The germline CDR1 and CDR2 sequences are SGDLS and YYNGEE. Trimming cost V 0 bases and J 5 bases, with 10 bases left between them. The CDR3 DNA is TGTGCCAGCAGCGTAGAGCTCGGCGGAGATACGCAGTATTTT. Protein product: CASSVELGGDTQYF.

This clone has only a few counts. V and J are TRBV4-3 and TRBJ1-5, with 8 bases that match TRBD1. Germline V gives CDR1 LGHNA, CDR2 YSLEER. This CDR3 region has 15 residues. V gave up 4 bases and J gave up 3 bases; unmatched junction bases: 5. This chain's CDR3 is CASSLEQGDNQPQHF. CDR3 nucleotide sequence: TGCGCCAGCAGCCTCGAACAGGGGGACAATCAGCCCCAGCATTTT.

The genes are TRBV2 and TRBJ2-6, with 9 positions matching TRBD2. V dropped 3 bases and J dropped 1; count of bases not matched to a gene: 4. Per the germline V gene, CDR1 is SNHLY and CDR2 is FYNNEI. This CDR3 has 17 amino acids. CDR3 DNA: TGTGCCAGCAGTGAGGGACTAGCTGTATCTGGGGCCAACGTCCTGACTTTC. As protein: CASSEGLAVSGANVLTF.

The rearrangement links TRBV9 to TRBJ2-5, with 7 bases matching TRBD2. The V gene end was trimmed by 4 bases and the J gene end by 5 bases; junction bases not matched to a gene: 11. The germline gives CDR1 SGDLS, CDR2 YYNGEE. The length of the CDR3 is 15 residues. The CDR3 coding sequence is TGTGCCAGCAGCCCCTGGGAGGGGCCTTTGGAGACCCAGTACTTC. This gives the protein CASSPWEGPLETQYF. The entire variable domain, with the rest obtained from reference TRBV9 and TRBJ2-5, is as follows: DSGVTQTPKHLITATGQRVTLRCSPRSGDLSVYWYQQSLDQGLQFLIQYYNGEERAKGNILERFSAQQFPDLHSELNLSSLELGDSALYFCASSPWEGPLETQYFGPGTRLLVL.